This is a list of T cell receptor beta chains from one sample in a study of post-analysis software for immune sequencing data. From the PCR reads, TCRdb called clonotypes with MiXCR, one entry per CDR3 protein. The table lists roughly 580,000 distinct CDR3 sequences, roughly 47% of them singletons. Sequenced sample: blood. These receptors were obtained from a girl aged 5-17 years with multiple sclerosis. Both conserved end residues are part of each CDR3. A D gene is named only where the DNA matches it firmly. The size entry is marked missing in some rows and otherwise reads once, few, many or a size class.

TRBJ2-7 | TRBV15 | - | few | CATSNPRKLDEQYF | TGTGCCACCAGCAACCCCCGGAAGCTGGACGAGCAGTACTTC
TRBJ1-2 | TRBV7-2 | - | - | CASSQPSLGGGYTF | TGTGCCAGCAGCCAACCCTCCCTTGGGGGTGGCTACACCTTC
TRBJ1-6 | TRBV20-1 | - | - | CSARGSDSPLHF | TGCAGTGCTAGGGGGAGCGATTCACCCCTCCACTTT
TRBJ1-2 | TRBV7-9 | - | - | CASSHTPSNYGYTF | TGTGCCAGCAGCCACACACCAAGTAACTATGGCTACACCTTC
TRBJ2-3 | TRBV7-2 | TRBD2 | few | CASSPWTSGTDTQYF | TGTGCCAGCAGCCCCTGGACTAGTGGTACAGATACGCAGTATTTT
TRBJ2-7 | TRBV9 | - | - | CASSLQRAGGLYEQYF | TGTGCCAGCAGCCTCCAGCGGGCAGGGGGATTGTACGAGCAGTACTTC
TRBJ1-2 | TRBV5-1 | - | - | CASSLISKGGGYTF | TGCGCCAGCAGCCTGATATCCAAAGGGGGTGGCTACACCTTC
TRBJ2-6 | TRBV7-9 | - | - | CASSLVGSGLLSGANVLTF | TGTGCCAGCAGCTTAGTAGGGAGCGGGCTACTCTCTGGGGCCAACGTCCTGACTTTC
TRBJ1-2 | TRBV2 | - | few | CASSDLGGYTF | TGTGCCAGCAGTGATCTGGGGGGCTACACCTTC
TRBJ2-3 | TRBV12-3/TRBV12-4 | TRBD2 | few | CASSAGLAGQNTDTQYF | TGTGCCAGCAGTGCGGGACTAGCGGGGCAAAACACAGATACGCAGTATTTT
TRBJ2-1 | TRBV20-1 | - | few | CSARGGTDEQFF | TGCAGTGCTAGAGGGGGGACGGATGAGCAGTTCTTC
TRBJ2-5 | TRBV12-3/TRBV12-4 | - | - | CASSFGSRQETQYF | TGTGCCAGCAGTTTCGGGTCTAGACAAGAGACCCAGTACTTC
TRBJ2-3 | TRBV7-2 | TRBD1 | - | CASSVQGAGDTQYF | TGTGCCAGCAGCGTACAGGGGGCGGGAGATACGCAGTATTTT
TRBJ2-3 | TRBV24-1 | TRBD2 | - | CATSSLAGLTDTQYF | TGTGCCACCAGTTCTCTAGCGGGATTGACAGATACGCAGTATTTT
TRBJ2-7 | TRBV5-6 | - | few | CASSRDGSYEQYF | TGTGCCAGCAGCCGGGACGGCTCCTACGAGCAGTACTTC
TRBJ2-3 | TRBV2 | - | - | CASSELASGTDTQYF | TGTGCCAGCAGTGAATTGGCTAGCGGCACAGATACGCAGTATTTT
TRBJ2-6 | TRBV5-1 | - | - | CASSFHRVLYSGANVLTF | TGCGCCAGCAGCTTCCACAGGGTATTGTACTCTGGGGCCAACGTCCTGACTTTC
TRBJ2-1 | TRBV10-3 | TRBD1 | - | CAISPGQGFKEQFF | TGTGCCATCAGTCCGGGACAGGGGTTTAAAGAGCAGTTCTTC
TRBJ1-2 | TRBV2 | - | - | CASSSDTLYGYTF | TGTGCCAGCAGTTCCGACACCTTATATGGCTACACCTTC
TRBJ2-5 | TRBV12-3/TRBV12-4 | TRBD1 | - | CASRQGALETQYF | TGTGCCAGCAGGCAGGGGGCGTTGGAGACCCAGTACTTC
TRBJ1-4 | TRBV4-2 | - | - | CASSQARGGMDEELFF | TGTGCCAGCAGCCAAGCTCGGGGAGGGATGGACGAAGAACTGTTTTTT
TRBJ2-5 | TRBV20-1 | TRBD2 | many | CSARNAGGASLKETQYF | TGCAGTGCTAGAAACGCGGGGGGGGCCTCCCTAAAAGAGACCCAGTACTTC
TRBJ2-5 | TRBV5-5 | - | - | CASSLELLHSETQYF | TGTGCCAGCAGCTTGGAGCTACTCCACAGCGAGACCCAGTACTTC
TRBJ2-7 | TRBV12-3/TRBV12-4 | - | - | CASSLPPPTEQYF | TGTGCCAGCTCGCTTCCCCCCCCGACAGAACAGTACTTC
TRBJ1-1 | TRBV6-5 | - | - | CASSLGDGTEAFF | TGTGCCAGCAGTTTGGGGGATGGGACTGAAGCTTTCTTT
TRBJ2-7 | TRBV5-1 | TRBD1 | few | CASSLGTTGSGYEQYF | TGCGCCAGCAGCTTGGGCACGACAGGGTCCGGCTACGAGCAGTACTTC
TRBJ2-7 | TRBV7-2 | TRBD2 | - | CASSPVGGGSYEQYF | TGTGCCAGCAGCCCCGTCGGGGGGGGCTCCTACGAGCAGTACTTC
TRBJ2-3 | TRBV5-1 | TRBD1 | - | CASSLGQRDRPHTDTQYF | TGCGCCAGCAGCTTGGGTCAGAGGGACAGGCCCCACACAGATACGCAGTATTTT
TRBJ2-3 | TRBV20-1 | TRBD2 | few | CSAPPRSGGRDTQYF | TGCAGTGCTCCTCCTAGGAGCGGGGGGAGAGATACGCAGTATTTT
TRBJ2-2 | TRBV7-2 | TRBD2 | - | CASSSWTSNTGELFF | TGTGCCAGCAGCTCCTGGACTAGCAACACCGGGGAGCTGTTTTTT
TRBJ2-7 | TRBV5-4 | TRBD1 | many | CASSWDRAYEQYF | TGTGCCAGCAGCTGGGACAGGGCCTACGAGCAGTACTTC
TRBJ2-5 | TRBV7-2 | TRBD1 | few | CASTNFRQGVGETQYF | TGTGCCAGCACCAATTTTCGACAGGGGGTCGGAGAGACCCAGTACTTC
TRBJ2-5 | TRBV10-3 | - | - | CAIRPEGAGETQYF | TGTGCCATCCGGCCAGAGGGAGCGGGAGAGACCCAGTACTTC
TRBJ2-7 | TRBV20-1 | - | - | CSARDGSYEQYF | TGCAGTGCTAGAGATGGTTCCTACGAGCAGTACTTC
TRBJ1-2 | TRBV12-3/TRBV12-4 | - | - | CASTLDYYGYTF | TGTGCCAGCACTCTAGACTACTATGGCTACACCTTC
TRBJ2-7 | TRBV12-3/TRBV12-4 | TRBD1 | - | CASRGTAYEQYF | TGTGCCAGCAGGGGGACAGCCTACGAGCAGTACTTC
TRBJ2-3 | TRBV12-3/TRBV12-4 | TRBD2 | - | CASTPRLAGVGAQYF | TGTGCCAGCACTCCGAGACTAGCGGGAGTCGGTGCGCAGTATTTT